This entry lists 21 T cell receptor beta chains sequenced from one sample in a study of blood T cell repertoires in COVID-19. Data came from immunoSEQ multiplex PCR; TCRdb stores just in-frame clones and leaves some out. The sample gives around 79,000 clones, about 85% of which show up once; about 9.6% is in the top ten. Sequenced material: peripheral blood. Receptors were obtained from a human donor in a cohort sampled during active COVID-19.

The J gene is TRBJ2-5, the V gene TRBV10-3, with TRBD2 matching 12 bases. J lost 4 bases, V lost 2 bases, and 14 bases had no gene match. Germline CDR1 ENHRY, CDR2 SYGVKD. The CDR3 is 19 amino acids. This chain's CDR3 is CAISERAHVELAGGETQYF. The CDR3 nucleotides are TGTGCCATCAGTGAGAGAGCCCACGTCGAACTAGCGGGAGGAGAGACCCAGTACTTC.

This chain joins TRBV5-1 and TRBJ2-5; a weak D match, TRBD1 (6 bases). V dropped 4 bases and J dropped 5 bases, with 24 bases sitting between them. CDR1 is SGHRS, CDR2 YFSETQ, per germline. The CDR3 sequence is 17 residues long. This chain's CDR3 is CASSGASGHRDWETQYF. DNA for the CDR3: TGCGCCAGCAGCGGGGCATCGGGACACCGAGATTGGGAGACCCAGTACTTC.

The chain recombines TRBV3-1 (or the pseudogene TRBV3-2) with TRBJ2-7, with D unclear. This CDR3 has 13 amino acids. Trimming cost V 4 bases and J 3 bases, with 10 bases left between them. The V gene's germline CDR1 is LGHDT and CDR2 YNNKEL (reference sequence). The CDR3 loop is CASSRKGDYEQYF. For the CDR3, the DNA is TGTGCCAGCAGCCGAAAAGGAGACTACGAGCAGTACTTC.

This clone has a single count. The chain uses TRBV5-1 and TRBJ2-5; a weak D match, TRBD2 (6 bases). The CDR3 totals 15 residues. Germline-derived CDR1 and CDR2 are SGHRS and YFSETQ. Trimming stripped 2 bases from V and 4 bases from J, with 15 bases between. The CDR3 spells CASSFLGGEAETQYF. In DNA, the CDR3 is TGCGCCAGCAGCTTTTTAGGCGGGGAGGCAGAGACCCAGTACTTC.

The gene calls are TRBV2 and TRBJ1-2; the match to TRBD1 covers 7 bases. With 3 bases clipped from V and 8 bases from J, the junction kept 3 bases outside the gene matches. CDR3 size: 12 residues. Germline CDR1 reads SNHLY; CDR2 reads FYNNEI. The CDR3 sequence: CASSEDRWGYTF. The CDR3 region has the DNA TGTGCCAGCAGTGAGGACAGGTGGGGCTACACCTTC.

This chain joins TRBV25-1 and TRBJ1-6; a weak D match, TRBD1 (5 bases). CDR3 length: 15 residues. Germline CDR1 MGHDK, CDR2 SYGVNS. Trimming removed 2 bases from V and 10 bases from J, with 15 bases in between. The CDR3 loop is CASSEGGATRSPLHF. The CDR3 DNA is TGTGCCAGCAGTGAAGGAGGGGCCACGAGGTCACCCCTCCACTTT.

This clone was observed a few times. This chain connects TRBV5-1 to TRBJ2-7; 8 nucleotides line up with TRBD2. Germline-derived CDR1 and CDR2 are SGHRS and YFSETQ. V lost 0 bases, J lost 0 bases, and 5 bases stayed unmatched. This CDR3 is built from 16 residues. The CDR3 region has the DNA TGCGCCAGCAGCTTGGATGGCGGGGGGAACTCCTACGAGCAGTACTTC. It codes for CASSLDGGGNSYEQYF.

This chain connects TRBV2 to TRBJ1-2; no definite D call. The CDR3 is made up of 14 amino acids. The germline gives CDR1 SNHLY, CDR2 FYNNEI. V gave up 3 bases and J gave up 2 bases, with 10 bases separating them. The CDR3 region has the DNA TGTGCCAGCAGTGAGAACAGAGTGAACTATGGCTACACCTTC. This encodes CASSENRVNYGYTF.

The rearrangement uses TRBV19 and TRBJ1-1, with D maybe TRBD1 (5 bases). The CDR3 runs to 16 residues. Germline CDR1 reads LNHDA; CDR2 reads SQIVND (reference sequence). V was shortened by 0 bases and J by 1 base, with 12 bases between the two germline ends. CDR3 DNA sequence: TGTGCCAGTAGTATAGATCGGGAGGGACCGAACACTGAAGCTTTCTTT. It encodes CASSIDREGPNTEAFF.

The chain employs TRBV19 and TRBJ1-1, with TRBD1 matching over 7 bases. The ends lost 1 base at V and 1 base at J; junction bases unmatched: 6. The germline gives CDR1 LNHDA, CDR2 SQIVND (reference sequence). CDR3 length: 16 amino acids. The CDR3 is CASSIALTGTNTEAFF. The CDR3 DNA sequence: TGTGCCAGTAGTATAGCTTTGACAGGGACGAACACTGAAGCTTTCTTT.

V and J are TRBV2 and TRBJ2-3; TRBD1 matches 10 bases. V gave up 5 bases and J gave up 0 bases; unmatched junction bases: 2. From germline, CDR1 is SNHLY and CDR2 FYNNEI. This CDR3 has 15 amino acids. CDR3 region: CASSRDRGSTDTQYF. The CDR3 DNA reads TGTGCCAGCAGTCGGGACAGGGGTAGCACAGATACGCAGTATTTT.

The chain is built from TRBV19 and TRBJ1-5, with D unclear. Germline CDR1 is LNHDA and CDR2 is SQIVND (reference sequence). The CDR3 covers 13 residues. With 7 bases removed from V and 5 bases from J, the gap between germline ends came to 12 bases. For the CDR3, the DNA is TGTGCCAGTACCCACTCCGCTGATCAGCCCCAGCATTTT. Its protein is CASTHSADQPQHF.

The chain carries TRBV5-1 and TRBJ1-2; D perhaps matches TRBD1 (5 bases). This CDR3 has 16 residues. Trimming left V 2 bases short and J 1 base short, with 15 bases between. Germline V lookup: CDR1 SGHRS, CDR2 YFSETQ. The CDR3 spells CASSFGGSLINYGYTF. The CDR3, as DNA: TGCGCCAGCAGCTTTGGGGGGTCCCTTATTAACTATGGCTACACCTTC.

The rearrangement joins TRBV3-1 (or the pseudogene TRBV3-2) to TRBJ2-7, with TRBD1 matching over 7 bases. The CDR3 consists of 15 residues. Trimming took 0 bases from V and 2 from J; bases not matched to a gene: 4. Germline V gene sequence: CDR1 LGHDT, CDR2 YNNKEL (reference sequence). CDR3 amino acids: CASSQDRTGPYEQYF. The CDR3 DNA reads TGTGCCAGCAGCCAAGATCGGACAGGACCCTACGAGCAGTACTTC.

V and J are TRBV12-5 and TRBJ2-1, with 8 bases lining up with TRBD2. V lost 1 base and J lost 7; bases outside the gene matches: 6. Germline-derived CDR1 and CDR2 are LGHNT and FRNRAP. This CDR3 has 15 residues. CDR3 sequence (DNA): TGTGCTAGTGGTTTGGGGAGCGGGAGTTTGAATGAGCAGTTCTTC. Residues: CASGLGSGSLNEQFF.

This clone has more than one count but fewer than ten. This chain connects TRBV19 to TRBJ1-3; D is possibly TRBD1 (5 bases). Trimming pared 8 bases from V and 3 bases from J, leaving 17 bases between. CDR1 LNHDA and CDR2 SQIVND come from the germline V gene (reference sequence). The CDR3 has 15 amino acids. The CDR3 sequence is CASSTGGTSGNTIYF. CDR3 coding DNA: TGTGCCAGTTCCACCGGGGGAACGAGTGGAAACACCATATATTTT. Full variable domain (remainder filled in from reference TRBV19 and TRBJ1-3): DGGITQSPKYLFRKEGQNVTLSCEQNLNHDAMYWYRQDPGQGLRLIYYSQIVNDFQKGDIAEGYSVSREKKESFPLTVTSAQKNPTAFYLCASSTGGTSGNTIYFGEGSWLTVV.

The chain employs TRBV29-1 and TRBJ1-3; D unresolved. Per the germline V gene, CDR1 is SQVTM and CDR2 is ANQGSEA. The V end was cut by 8 bases, the J end by 0 bases, with 11 bases between. This CDR3 is built from 13 residues. This chain's CDR3 is CSTAESSGNTIYF. The CDR3 bases are TGCAGCACGGCGGAGAGCTCTGGAAACACCATATATTTT.

This chain connects TRBV13 to TRBJ2-1; 7 bases fit TRBD2. Germline CDR1 reads PRHDT; CDR2 reads FYEKMQ (reference sequence). V was clipped by 1 base and J by 4 bases; unmatched bases: 4. The CDR3 runs 15 residues. This chain's CDR3 is CASSLEASGYNEQFF. The CDR3 DNA sequence: TGTGCCAGCAGCTTAGAGGCTAGCGGATACAATGAGCAGTTCTTC.

The genes are TRBV3-1 (or the pseudogene TRBV3-2) and TRBJ2-2, with TRBD2 identical over 9 bases. Germline V gene sequence: CDR1 LGHDT, CDR2 YNNKEL (reference sequence). The CDR3 runs 17 residues. Trimming at V came to 1 base and at J to 4 bases, leaving 7 bases not matched to a gene. The CDR3 spells CASSQGGAGGLTGELFF. DNA of the CDR3: TGTGCCAGCAGCCAAGGAGGGGCGGGAGGGCTCACCGGGGAGCTGTTTTTT.

The chain joins TRBV27 to TRBJ2-7; D is possibly TRBD2 (5 bases). CDR1 and CDR2 (germline): MNHEY, SMNVEV (reference sequence). This CDR3 has 15 amino acids. V lost 2 bases and J lost 6, with 17 bases in between. DNA of the CDR3: TGTGCCAGCAGTTTAACGGCAGACTATACTGCCGAGCAGTACTTC. Translated: CASSLTADYTAEQYF.

V usage is TRBV3-1 (or the pseudogene TRBV3-2) and J usage is TRBJ2-3; 10 nucleotides align to TRBD2. CDR1 is LGHDT and CDR2 is YNNKEL in the germline V gene (reference sequence). With 4 bases clipped from V and 4 bases from J, the junction kept 8 bases outside the gene matches. This CDR3 region has 16 residues. The chain's CDR3 is CASSRLPAGGPDTQYF. The CDR3 DNA reads as TGTGCCAGCAGCCGCCTTCCAGCGGGGGGGCCAGATACGCAGTATTTT.